A single sample is the source of the 29 T cell receptor beta chains below, sequenced in a study of CD8+ T cells in alopecia areata. In each case, RNA was isolated and then reverse transcribed into cDNA as the sequencing template. Data came from immunoSEQ multiplex PCR; TCRdb stores just in-frame clones and leaves some out. The sample shows under 150,000 clones, around 45% of them seen only once. The specimen sequenced was NKG2D-low CD8+ T cells sorted from blood. The receptors derive from a human donor with alopecia areata.

This clone came up a few times. The V gene is TRBV29-1, the J gene TRBJ2-7; D is tentatively TRBD1 or TRBD2 (6 bases each). Germline CDR1 reads SQVTM; CDR2 reads ANQGSEA. The CDR3 has 11 amino acids. V was trimmed by 7 bases and J by 5 bases, leaving 12 bases between them. CDR3 region: CSGGAGHEQYF. CDR3 DNA: TGCAGCGGGGGGGCAGGGCACGAGCAGTACTTC.

CDR3 amino acids: CASSGLAGEDEQFF. Here the CDR3 DNA reads TGTGCCAGCTCCGGGCTAGCGGGAGAGGATGAGCAGTTCTTC. This sequence joins TRBV27 and TRBJ2-1; 10 positions match TRBD2. CDR1 MNHEY and CDR2 SMNVEV come from the germline V gene (reference sequence). Losses at the gene ends were 8 bases for V and 8 bases for J; bases not matched to a gene: 9. There are 14 residues in the CDR3.

V gene TRBV15 combines with J gene TRBJ2-7, with D hard to call. Germline V gene data show CDR1 as LNHNV and CDR2 as YYDKDF (reference sequence). V lost 1 base and J 10 bases, leaving 14 bases between the germline ends. This CDR3 contains 13 residues. In DNA form, the CDR3 reads TGTGCCACCAGCAGAGTCGGCAGTCTGGACCAGTACTTC. Encoded protein: CATSRVGSLDQYF.

The rearrangement joins TRBV7-9 to TRBJ2-5; tentatively, D is TRBD2 (6 bases). Looked up from germline, CDR1 is SEHNR and CDR2 is FQNEAQ (reference sequence). The CDR3 has 14 amino acids. V was clipped by 6 bases and J by 2 bases, with 13 bases between them. The CDR3 sequence is CASSFTEGQETQYF. CDR3 DNA: TGTGCCAGCAGTTTTACGGAGGGACAAGAGACCCAGTACTTC. The complete variable domain, with remaining parts taken from reference TRBV7-9 and TRBJ2-5, reads DTGVSQNPRHKITKRGQNVTFRCDPISEHNRLYWYRQTLGQGPEFLTYFQNEAQLEKSRLLSDRFSAERPKGSFSTLEIQRTEQGDSAMYLCASSFTEGQETQYFGPGTRLLVL.

This clone was seen a few times. The rearrangement joins TRBV7-2 to TRBJ2-2; D gene ambiguous. Looked up from germline, CDR1 is SGHTA and CDR2 is FQGNSA. The CDR3 is made up of 15 amino acids. The ends were cut back, 4 bases at V and 0 bases at J, with 9 bases in the middle. CDR3 region: CASSSEIANTGELFF. The CDR3 DNA reads as TGTGCCAGCAGCTCGGAGATAGCGAACACCGGGGAGCTGTTTTTT. Full variable domain (missing parts from reference TRBV7-2 and TRBJ2-2): GAGVSQSPSNKVTEKGKDVELRCDPISGHTALYWYRQSLGQGLEFLIYFQGNSAPDKSGLPSDRFSAERTGGSVSTLTIQRTQQEDSAVYLCASSSEIANTGELFFGEGSRLTVL.

V gene TRBV9 combines with J gene TRBJ2-1; TRBD1 or TRBD2 may be the D gene (5 bases each). Looked up from germline, CDR1 is SGDLS and CDR2 is YYNGEE. This CDR3 has 15 residues. Between the trimmed V and J ends, which lost 4 bases and 8 bases, there was a span of 19 bases. The CDR3, as DNA: TGTGCCAGCAGCCACAACCGGGACGCGCGATATGAGCAGTTCTTC. This codes for CASSHNRDARYEQFF.

This clone was counted between two and nine times. The chain joins TRBV7-2 to TRBJ2-5; no firm D call. Germline V gene lookup returns CDR1 SGHTA and CDR2 FQGNSA. This CDR3 region has 14 residues. Deletions cut 1 base from V and 3 bases from J, with 9 bases between. The CDR3 coding sequence is TGTGCCAGCAGCTTAGAGGGATTAGAAGAGACCCAGTACTTC. It specifies CASSLEGLEETQYF.

This sequence joins TRBV30 and TRBJ2-5; TRBD2 aligns across 9 bases. Trimming at V came to 1 base and at J to 2 bases, leaving 5 bases not matched to a gene. This CDR3 has 15 residues. Germline CDR1 reads GTSNPN; CDR2 reads SVGIG (reference sequence). The CDR3 DNA follows: TGTGCCTGGAGTGAAGGGCGGGAGGGTCAAGAGACCCAGTACTTC. Its translation is CAWSEGREGQETQYF.

The CDR3, as DNA: TGTGCCACCAGCAGAGAGGACAGGGAATTCACAGATACGCAGTATTTT. Its protein is CATSREDREFTDTQYF. This chain links TRBV15 with TRBJ2-3, with 8 nucleotides matching TRBD1. CDR3 length: 16 residues. The V segment lost 0 bases and the J segment 2 bases; nucleotides outside the gene matches: 4. Germline V gene sequence: CDR1 LNHNV, CDR2 YYDKDF (reference sequence).

The chain joins TRBV27 to TRBJ1-1, with a possible D match to TRBD1 (5 bases). Between the trimmed V and J ends, which lost 4 bases and 4 bases, there was a span of 10 bases. The germline gives CDR1 MNHEY, CDR2 SMNVEV (reference sequence). This CDR3 is 13 amino acids long. CDR3 amino acids: CASSSREGTEAFF. The DNA of the CDR3 is TGTGCCAGCAGTTCCAGGGAGGGCACTGAAGCTTTCTTT.

The chain carries TRBV4-1 and TRBJ2-5, with D unresolved. Germline loops: CDR1 MGHRA, CDR2 YSYEKL. V was clipped by 3 bases and J by 0 bases, with 2 bases between them. The CDR3 totals 12 residues. CDR3 residues: CASSQYQETQYF. The CDR3 nucleotides are TGCGCCAGCAGCCAGTACCAAGAGACCCAGTACTTC.

Only a few counts were recorded for this clone. This sequence joins TRBV6-6 and TRBJ2-6, with unresolved D. The CDR3 consists of 14 residues. V was pared by 5 bases and J by 2 bases, with 7 bases between. The germline CDR1 and CDR2 sequences are MNHNY and SVGAGI (reference sequence). CDR3 in DNA: TGTGCCAGCAGTGACCCCACTGGGGCCAACGTCCTGACTTTC. It is translated as CASSDPTGANVLTF.

This clone was observed a few times. The chain couples TRBV29-1 to TRBJ1-2, with D hard to call. CDR1 and CDR2 from the germline V gene are SQVTM and ANQGSEA. CDR3 size: 10 residues. Between the trimmed V and J ends, which lost 8 bases and 7 bases, there was a span of 11 bases. For the CDR3, the DNA is TGCAGCCCCGGAGGGCTTGGCTACACCTTC. This encodes CSPGGLGYTF.

The genes are TRBV9 and TRBJ2-7; TRBD1 agrees at 8 bases. This CDR3 spans 13 amino acids. The ends lost 4 bases at V and 7 bases at J; junction bases unmatched: 7. Germline V gives CDR1 SGDLS, CDR2 YYNGEE. CDR3 sequence (DNA): TGTGCCAGCAGCTCGGACAGGGCTGGGGAGCAGTACTTC. Translated, it gives CASSSDRAGEQYF.

The rearrangement uses TRBV29-1 and TRBJ2-7; 8 bases match TRBD2. The CDR3 is made up of 13 amino acids. J lost 1 base, V lost 6 bases, and 5 bases had no gene match. Looked up from germline, CDR1 is SQVTM and CDR2 is ANQGSEA. CDR3 in DNA: TGCAGCGTCGCAAGCGGGAGTTCCTACGAGCAGTACTTC. Protein: CSVASGSSYEQYF.

This clone was detected only a few times. The chain couples TRBV14 to TRBJ2-2; D remains ambiguous. V was trimmed by 4 bases and J by 5 bases, leaving 5 bases between them. Germline V CDR1 and CDR2: SGHDN, FVKESK. The CDR3 loop spans 12 amino acids. The CDR3 spells CASSPSTGELFF. The CDR3 DNA follows: TGTGCCAGCAGCCCATCAACCGGGGAGCTGTTTTTT.

This chain joins TRBV5-4 and TRBJ2-7; TRBD1 matches at 7 bases. Germline values: CDR1 SGHNT, CDR2 YYREEE (reference sequence). The J segment lost 2 bases and the V segment lost 0 bases, leaving 8 bases of the junction unmatched. This CDR3 spans 16 amino acids. CDR3 sequence reads: CASSLGKGTVPYEQYF. The DNA of the CDR3 is TGTGCCAGCAGCTTGGGGAAGGGGACAGTACCCTACGAGCAGTACTTC.

The chain links TRBV29-1 to TRBJ2-1, with TRBD1 as a possible D gene (5 bases). This CDR3 comprises 12 residues. V lost 6 bases, J lost 3 bases, and 9 bases lay in between. Looked up from germline, CDR1 is SQVTM and CDR2 is ANQGSEA. CDR3 in amino acids: CSVRDSYNEQFF. The CDR3 nucleotides read TGCAGCGTCAGAGACAGCTACAATGAGCAGTTCTTC.

This clone was seen a handful of times. The chain uses TRBV4-1 and TRBJ2-7; D is perhaps TRBD1 (5 bases). This CDR3 is 12 amino acids long. The V end lost 4 bases, the J end lost 6 bases, and 10 bases lay between the germline ends. Germline lookup yields CDR1 MGHRA and CDR2 YSYEKL. In DNA form, the CDR3 reads TGCGCCAGCAGCCCAGGGTATCGCGAGCAGTACTTC. This encodes CASSPGYREQYF.

This clone appeared a few times. V and J are TRBV29-1 and TRBJ1-1, with D unclear. The CDR3 runs 10 residues. Trimming took 5 bases from V and 3 from J, leaving 4 bases between them. Germline CDR1 is SQVTM and CDR2 is ANQGSEA. CDR3 residues: CSVSDTEAFF. The CDR3 nucleotides read TGCAGCGTTTCTGACACTGAAGCTTTCTTT.

The chain employs TRBV5-1 and TRBJ2-1; TRBD2 aligns across 9 bases. Trimming took 3 bases from V and 7 from J; bases not matched to a gene: 5. This CDR3 spans 14 amino acids. CDR1 and CDR2 (germline): SGHRS, YFSETQ. The DNA for the CDR3 is TGCGCCAGCAGCTCCCCGGGACTAGCTAATGAGCAGTTCTTC. It encodes CASSSPGLANEQFF.

The CDR3 DNA is TGTGCCAGCAGCCCCGACCAGGCGAACACTGAAGCTTTCTTT. This sequence encodes CASSPDQANTEAFF. This chain joins TRBV27 and TRBJ1-1; D is uncertain. Germline V lookup: CDR1 MNHEY, CDR2 SMNVEV (reference sequence). This CDR3 spans 14 amino acids. V lost 6 bases, J lost 1 base, and 12 bases lay in between.

The CDR3 sequence: CASRQGNEQFF. The CDR3 coding sequence is TGTGCCAGCAGGCAGGGCAATGAGCAGTTCTTC. The chain links TRBV27 to TRBJ2-1; possibly TRBD1 for D (5 bases). In germline, CDR1 is MNHEY, CDR2 SMNVEV (reference sequence). Deletions cut 6 bases from V and 6 bases from J, with 6 bases between. CDR3 length equals 11 residues.

The CDR3: CSSYADTQYF. CDR3 DNA: TGCAGTTCCTATGCAGATACGCAGTATTTT. J is TRBJ2-3 and V is TRBV20-1; D ambiguous. The CDR3 has 10 residues. Germline V gene sequence: CDR1 DFQATT, CDR2 SNEGSKA (reference sequence). Trimming took 8 bases from V and 4 from J, leaving 7 bases between them.

This clone occurred a few times. The chain is built from TRBV29-1 and TRBJ1-3; 8 nucleotides agree with TRBD1. Germline trimming cut 5 bases from V and 0 bases from J; bases unmatched to any gene: 3. There are 14 residues in the CDR3. Per the germline V gene, CDR1 is SQVTM and CDR2 is ANQGSEA. The CDR3 is CSVLTGDSGNTIYF. The CDR3 nucleotides read TGCAGCGTTTTGACAGGGGACTCTGGAAACACCATATATTTT.

The genes are TRBV29-1 and TRBJ2-7; a possible D gene is TRBD2 (5 bases). Germline V gene lookup returns CDR1 SQVTM and CDR2 ANQGSEA. This CDR3 contains 12 residues. The germline V and J ends were trimmed by 7 bases and 6 bases, with 16 bases remaining between them. The CDR3 spells CSASVGSGEQYF. CDR3 in DNA: TGCAGCGCCTCGGTGGGGAGCGGCGAGCAGTACTTC.

The V and J genes are TRBV4-1 and TRBJ1-1, with 10 bases that match TRBD1. V lost 3 bases, J lost 3 bases, and 4 bases stayed unmatched. Germline CDR1 reads MGHRA; CDR2 reads YSYEKL. CDR3 length: 15 residues. In DNA form, the CDR3 reads TGCGCCAGCAGCCAGGCCGGGACAGGGGACACTGAAGCTTTCTTT. It codes for CASSQAGTGDTEAFF.

V is TRBV27 and J is TRBJ2-5; D is unresolved. This CDR3 has 14 residues. The germline gives CDR1 MNHEY, CDR2 SMNVEV (reference sequence). Trimming left V 2 bases short and J 4 bases short, with 11 bases between. The CDR3: CASSLEALGETQYF. The CDR3 coding sequence is TGTGCCAGCAGTTTAGAGGCATTGGGAGAGACCCAGTACTTC.

V is TRBV30 and J is TRBJ1-3; no clear D gene. The V end lost 1 base, the J end lost 0 bases, and 1 base lay between the germline ends. The CDR3 extends over 12 amino acids. Germline lookup yields CDR1 GTSNPN and CDR2 SVGIG (reference sequence). This CDR3 reads CAWSDSGNTIYF. CDR3 DNA sequence: TGTGCCTGGAGTGACTCTGGAAACACCATATATTTT.